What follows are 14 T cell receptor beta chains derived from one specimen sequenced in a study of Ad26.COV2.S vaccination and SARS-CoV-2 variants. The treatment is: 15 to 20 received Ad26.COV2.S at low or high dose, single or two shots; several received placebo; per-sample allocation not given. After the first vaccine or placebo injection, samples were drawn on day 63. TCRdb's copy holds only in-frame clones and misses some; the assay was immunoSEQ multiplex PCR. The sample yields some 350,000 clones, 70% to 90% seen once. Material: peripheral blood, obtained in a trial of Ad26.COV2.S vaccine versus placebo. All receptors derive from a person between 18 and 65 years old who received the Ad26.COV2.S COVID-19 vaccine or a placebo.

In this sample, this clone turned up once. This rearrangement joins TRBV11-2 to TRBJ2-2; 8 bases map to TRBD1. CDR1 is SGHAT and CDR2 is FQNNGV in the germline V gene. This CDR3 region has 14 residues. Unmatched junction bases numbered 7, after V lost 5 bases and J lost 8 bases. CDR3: CASSQGAPAGELFF. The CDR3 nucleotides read TGTGCCAGCAGCCAGGGGGCGCCGGCTGGGGAGCTGTTTTTT.

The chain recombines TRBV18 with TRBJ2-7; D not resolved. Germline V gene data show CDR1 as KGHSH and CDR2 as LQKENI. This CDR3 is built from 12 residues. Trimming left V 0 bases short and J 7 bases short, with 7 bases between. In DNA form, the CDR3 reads TGTGCCAGCTCACCACCGATGGGAGAGCAGTACTTC. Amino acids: CASSPPMGEQYF.

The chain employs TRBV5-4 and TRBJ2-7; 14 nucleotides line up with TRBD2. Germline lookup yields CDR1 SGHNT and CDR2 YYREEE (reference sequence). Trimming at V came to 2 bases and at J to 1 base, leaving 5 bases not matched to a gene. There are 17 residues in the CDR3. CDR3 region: CASSLGLAGGLSYEQYF. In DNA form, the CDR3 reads TGTGCCAGCAGCTTAGGACTAGCGGGAGGCCTTTCCTACGAGCAGTACTTC. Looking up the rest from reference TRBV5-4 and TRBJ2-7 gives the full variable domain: ETGVTQSPTHLIKTRGQQVTLRCSSQSGHNTVSWYQQALGQGPQFIFQYYREEENGRGNFPPRFSGLQFPNYSSELNVNALELDDSALYLCASSLGLAGGLSYEQYFGPGTRLTVT.

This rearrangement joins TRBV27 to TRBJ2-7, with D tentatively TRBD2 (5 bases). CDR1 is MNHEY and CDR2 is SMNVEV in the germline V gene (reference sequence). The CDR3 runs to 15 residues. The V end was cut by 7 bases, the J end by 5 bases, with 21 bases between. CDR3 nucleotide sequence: TGTGCCAGCACCACCTTCGAGACGGGGTCAGACGAGCAGTACTTC. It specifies CASTTFETGSDEQYF.

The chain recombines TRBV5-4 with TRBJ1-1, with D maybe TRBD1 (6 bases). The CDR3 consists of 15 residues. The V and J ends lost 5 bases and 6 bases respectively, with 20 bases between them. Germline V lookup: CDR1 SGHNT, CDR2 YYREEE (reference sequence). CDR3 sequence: CASRPRGNRVAEAFF. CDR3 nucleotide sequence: TGTGCCAGCAGGCCCCGTGGGAACAGGGTCGCTGAAGCTTTCTTT.

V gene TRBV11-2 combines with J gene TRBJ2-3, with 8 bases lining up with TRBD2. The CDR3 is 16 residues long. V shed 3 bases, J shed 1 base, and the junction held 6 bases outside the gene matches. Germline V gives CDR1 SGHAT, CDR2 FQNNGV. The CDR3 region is CASSFTSGAGTDTQYF. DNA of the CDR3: TGTGCCAGCAGCTTTACTAGCGGTGCTGGCACAGATACGCAGTATTTT.

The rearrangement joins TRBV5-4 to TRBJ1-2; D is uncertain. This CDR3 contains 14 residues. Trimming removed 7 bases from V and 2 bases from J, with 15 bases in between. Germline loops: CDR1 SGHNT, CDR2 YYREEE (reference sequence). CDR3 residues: CASLQMGVNYGYTF. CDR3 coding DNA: TGTGCCAGCCTCCAGATGGGCGTCAACTATGGCTACACCTTC.

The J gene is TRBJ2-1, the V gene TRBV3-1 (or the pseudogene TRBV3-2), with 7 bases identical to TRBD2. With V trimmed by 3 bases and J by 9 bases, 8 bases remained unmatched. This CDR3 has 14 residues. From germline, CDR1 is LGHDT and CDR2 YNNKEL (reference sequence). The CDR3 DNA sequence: TGTGCCAGCAGCCAGATGACTAGCAGTGGTGAGCAGTTCTTC. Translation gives CASSQMTSSGEQFF.

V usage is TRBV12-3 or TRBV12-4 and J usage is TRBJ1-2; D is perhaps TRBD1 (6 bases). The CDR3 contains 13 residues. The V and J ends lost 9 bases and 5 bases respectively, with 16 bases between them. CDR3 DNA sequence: TGTGCCAGTCAACGTCAGGGGTCGTATGGCTACACCTTC. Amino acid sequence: CASQRQGSYGYTF.

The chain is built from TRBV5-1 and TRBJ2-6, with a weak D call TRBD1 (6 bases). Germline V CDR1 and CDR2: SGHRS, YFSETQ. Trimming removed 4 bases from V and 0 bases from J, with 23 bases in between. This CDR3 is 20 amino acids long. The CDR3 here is CASSVTPGTSPNSGANVLTF. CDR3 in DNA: TGCGCCAGCAGCGTGACCCCCGGGACAAGTCCCAACTCTGGGGCCAACGTCCTGACTTTC.

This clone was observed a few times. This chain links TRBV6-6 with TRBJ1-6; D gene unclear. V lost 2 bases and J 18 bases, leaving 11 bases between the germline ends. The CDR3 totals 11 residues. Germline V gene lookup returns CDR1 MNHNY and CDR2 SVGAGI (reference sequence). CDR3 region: CASSYSGVPHF. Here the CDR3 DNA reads TGTGCCAGCAGTTACAGCGGGGTCCCCCACTTT.

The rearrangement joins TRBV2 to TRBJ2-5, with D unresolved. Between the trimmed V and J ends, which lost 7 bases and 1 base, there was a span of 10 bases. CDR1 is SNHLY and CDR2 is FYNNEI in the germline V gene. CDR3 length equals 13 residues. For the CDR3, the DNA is TGTGCCAGCACCACGCAGTTCCAAGAGACCCAGTACTTC. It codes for CASTTQFQETQYF.

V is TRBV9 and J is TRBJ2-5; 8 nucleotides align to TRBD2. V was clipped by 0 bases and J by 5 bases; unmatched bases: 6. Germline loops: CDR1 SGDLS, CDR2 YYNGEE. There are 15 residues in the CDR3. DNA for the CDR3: TGTGCCAGCAGCGTAGAGACTAGCGCGGATGAGACCCAGTACTTC. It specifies CASSVETSADETQYF.

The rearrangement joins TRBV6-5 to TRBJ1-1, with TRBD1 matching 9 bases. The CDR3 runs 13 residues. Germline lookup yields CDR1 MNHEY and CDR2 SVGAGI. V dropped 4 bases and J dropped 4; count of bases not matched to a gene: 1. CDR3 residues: CASSSTGGTEAFF. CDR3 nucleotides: TGTGCCAGCAGTTCGACAGGGGGCACTGAAGCTTTCTTT.